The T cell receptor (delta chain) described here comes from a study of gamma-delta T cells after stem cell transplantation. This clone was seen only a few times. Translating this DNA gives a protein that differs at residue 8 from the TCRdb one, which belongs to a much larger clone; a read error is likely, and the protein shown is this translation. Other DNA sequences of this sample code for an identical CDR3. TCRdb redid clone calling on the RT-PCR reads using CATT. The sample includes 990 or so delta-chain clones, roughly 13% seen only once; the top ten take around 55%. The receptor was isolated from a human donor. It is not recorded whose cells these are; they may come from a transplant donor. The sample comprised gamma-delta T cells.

CDR3 protein: CACDTVLEAPVTDKLIF. For the CDR3, the DNA is TGTGCCTGTGACACTGTACTGGAGGCCCCGGTCACCGATAAACTCATCTTT. V and J are TRDV2 and TRDJ1; a weak D match, TRDD3 (5 bases). The CDR3 is 17 residues long. V was clipped by 1 base and J by 1 base, with 18 bases between them. In germline, CDR1 is GEAIGNYY, CDR2 EKD.